This entry describes one T cell receptor (beta chain). Its recognized antigen is unknown. Within one base of it there is no much larger clone, and no base qualities were kept. This record belongs to a study of OX40 agonist ivuxolimab in advanced cancers. For the wider study: Ivuxolimab, which targeted the costimulatory receptor OX40 (CD134), was an agonistic, fully human IgG2 monoclonal antibody. Prior anti-PD-1, anti-PD-L1 or anti-CTLA-4 therapy was permitted, and checkpoint inhibitors had been received by around 39% of dose-escalation patients. The paper reports the monotherapy dose-escalation portion (N of about 50 patients) of the phase I ivuxolimab trial. Intravenous ivuxolimab was administered to patients every 2 weeks at six dose levels: 0.01, 0.1, 0.3, 1.5, 3 and 10 mg/kg. Partial responses occurred in three dose-escalation patients, of whom one had hepatocellular carcinoma and two had cutaneous melanoma. Of the approximately 50 patients in dose escalation, around 20 had hepatocellular carcinoma, about 15 had melanoma, 9 had renal cell carcinoma and 9 had head and neck cancer. Peripheral TCRbeta sequencing was intended to test whether TCR sequence diversity was altered and clonal T-cell expansion was caused by ivuxolimab. A male proportion of around 83% and a mean age of approximately 55 years, ranging from about 23 to 90, were recorded for the dose-escalation cohort.

The trial excluded patients who had a history of autoimmune disease or were on systemic immunosuppression. Peripheral blood for TCR sequencing was collected from all dose cohorts at baseline, on cycle 4 day 1, and on cycle 7 day 1. The samples were taken from a phase I, first-in-human, multicenter, open-label dose-escalation trial of ivuxolimab. The trial enrolled adults with locally advanced or metastatic head and neck squamous cell, hepatocellular, melanoma or renal cell carcinoma. Before TCR sequencing, CD4+ and CD8+ T cells were separately sorted from peripheral blood. For sequencing of the TCRbeta CDR3 region, genomic DNA was extracted from the sorted cells. The immunoSEQ Assay was used for sequencing of TCRbeta CDR3 regions. This immuneACCESS table, as held by TCRdb, lists in-frame sequences with V and J called but not all clones. Of the missing ones, under half trace to an unresolved V gene in checked studies; the others have no known cause. The sample table holds about 48,000 clones, of which 70% to 90% were seen once. Roughly a tenth of the sample is held by the ten biggest clonotypes.

Points the paper makes about the study in general: After ivuxolimab, CD8+ T cells had more expanded clones than CD4+ T cells on average. Low levels of normalized T-cell clonal expansion were also shown by some nonresponding patients. Clonal expansion of both CD4+ and CD8+ blood T cells was observed from baseline to week 6 at doses 0.1 to 3.0 mg/kg. In the 0.1-3.0 mg/kg groups, partial responders were among the patients with the lowest normalized peripheral clonal expansion, particularly in CD8+ T cells. Antigen specificity was not determined for the clonally expanded peripheral T cells.

Measured from the cysteine to the phenylalanine, the CDR3 is 16 residues long. CDR3 DNA is the only sequence kept; it has 48 bases, read in frame from the first base. V loses 2 bases of germline sequence and J loses 4 bases, and the interval between the two ends is 15 bases. CDR1 SGHTA and CDR2 FQGNSA were looked up in the germline V gene. The chain is made from TRBV7-2 and TRBJ1-5; the D gene is perhaps TRBD1, from 6 matching bases. The receptor was isolated from an adult with an advanced solid tumor such as melanoma, head and neck, liver or kidney cancer. Here the sequenced sample was CD4+ or CD8+ T cells sorted from blood, taken in a trial of the OX40 agonist ivuxolimab. The CDR3 has the sequence CASSLLIGGRNQPQHF. The DNA sequence follows: TGTGCCAGCAGCTTATTGATTGGGGGCAGGAATCAGCCCCAGCATTTT. The CDR3 plus the reference TRBV7-2 and TRBJ1-5 genes for the other parts give the full variable domain: GAGVSQSPSNKVTEKGKDVELRCDPISGHTALYWYRQSLGQGLEFLIYFQGNSAPDKSGLPSDRFSAERTGGSVSTLTIQRTQQEDSAVYLCASSLLIGGRNQPQHFGDGTRLSIL.